These T cell receptor beta chains were read from a single sample in a study of blood T cell repertoires in COVID-19. The protocol was immunoSEQ multiplex PCR, while the TCRdb copy is restricted to in-frame clones and leaves out a portion. The data hold 280,000 or so clones, with around 90% observed a single time. Material: PBMCs or T cells enriched from blood (not recorded which). The receptor set was obtained from a woman aged 40 to 50 who had recovered from COVID-19. CDR3s include the opening cysteine and the closing phenylalanine or tryptophan. D genes are given only for firm matches. Clone size is stated in some rows and not others, as once, few, many or a class when expanded.

abundance: -
j_gene: TRBJ2-7
len: 17
v_gene: TRBV4-3
d_gene: TRBD2
CDR3aa: CASSQDLSAGGFYEQYF
CDR3nt: TGCGCCAGCAGCCAAGATCTGTCAGCGGGAGGTTTTTACGAGCAGTACTTC

abundance: few
j_gene: TRBJ1-2
len: 15
v_gene: TRBV28
d_gene: -
CDR3aa: CASSPSGPLPGGYTF
CDR3nt: TGTGCCAGCAGTCCCTCCGGGCCCCTCCCAGGGGGCTACACCTTC

abundance: -
j_gene: TRBJ2-1
len: 15
v_gene: TRBV7-3
d_gene: -
CDR3aa: CASSLVGSSYNEQFF
CDR3nt: TGTGCCAGCAGCTTAGTGGGGAGCTCCTACAATGAGCAGTTCTTC

abundance: -
j_gene: TRBJ1-5
len: 15
v_gene: TRBV6-6
d_gene: -
CDR3aa: CASSYSREGNQPQHF
CDR3nt: TGTGCCAGCAGTTACTCTAGGGAGGGGAATCAGCCCCAGCATTTT

abundance: -
j_gene: TRBJ1-1
len: 13
v_gene: TRBV27
d_gene: -
CDR3aa: CASRAGWDTEAFF
CDR3nt: TGTGCCAGCAGGGCAGGATGGGACACTGAAGCTTTCTTT

abundance: -
j_gene: TRBJ2-1
len: 14
v_gene: TRBV2
d_gene: TRBD1
CDR3aa: CASRTTGGRNEQFF
CDR3nt: TGTGCCAGCAGGACGACAGGGGGGCGGAATGAGCAGTTCTTC

abundance: -
j_gene: TRBJ2-7
len: 14
v_gene: TRBV2
d_gene: TRBD2
CDR3aa: CASREREVSYEQYF
CDR3nt: TGTGCCAGCAGAGAGCGGGAGGTTTCCTACGAGCAGTACTTC

abundance: -
j_gene: TRBJ2-2
len: 14
v_gene: TRBV24-1
d_gene: TRBD1
CDR3aa: CATRGQGATGELFF
CDR3nt: TGTGCCACCAGAGGACAGGGGGCCACCGGGGAGCTGTTTTTT

abundance: -
j_gene: TRBJ1-2
len: 12
v_gene: TRBV5-6
d_gene: -
CDR3aa: CASSSDRWGYTF
CDR3nt: TGTGCCAGCAGCTCGGACAGATGGGGCTACACCTTC

abundance: -
j_gene: TRBJ2-5
len: 18
v_gene: TRBV6-2/TRBV6-3
d_gene: TRBD2
CDR3aa: CASSYWGPTSGRLETQYF
CDR3nt: TGTGCCAGCAGTTACTGGGGCCCTACTAGCGGGAGGTTGGAGACCCAGTACTTC

abundance: -
j_gene: TRBJ2-5
len: 15
v_gene: TRBV27
d_gene: -
CDR3aa: CASSPPGGWSETQYF
CDR3nt: TGTGCCAGCAGCCCTCCGGGGGGCTGGTCAGAGACCCAGTACTTC

abundance: -
j_gene: TRBJ1-2
len: 13
v_gene: TRBV28
d_gene: -
CDR3aa: CASSQQGPYGYTF
CDR3nt: TGTGCCAGCAGTCAACAGGGACCCTATGGCTACACCTTC

abundance: -
j_gene: TRBJ2-2
len: 19
v_gene: TRBV19
d_gene: -
CDR3aa: CASSIPTGHSFMNTGELFF
CDR3nt: TGTGCCAGTAGTATCCCGACAGGCCATTCTTTTATGAACACCGGGGAGCTGTTTTTT

abundance: -
j_gene: TRBJ1-5
len: 15
v_gene: TRBV6-2/TRBV6-3
d_gene: TRBD1
CDR3aa: CASTPRGQGDQPQHF
CDR3nt: TGTGCCAGCACCCCTAGGGGACAGGGGGACCAGCCCCAGCATTTT

abundance: -
j_gene: TRBJ2-7
len: 15
v_gene: TRBV9
d_gene: -
CDR3aa: CASSVGWGGGHEQYF
CDR3nt: TGTGCCAGCAGCGTAGGGTGGGGTGGAGGACACGAGCAGTACTTC

abundance: -
j_gene: TRBJ2-7
len: 16
v_gene: TRBV7-8
d_gene: TRBD2
CDR3aa: CASKNPGLAGAGEQYF
CDR3nt: TGTGCCAGCAAGAACCCGGGACTAGCGGGAGCAGGGGAGCAGTACTTC

abundance: -
j_gene: TRBJ2-7
len: 14
v_gene: TRBV5-1
d_gene: TRBD1
CDR3aa: CASSTGGSIYEQYF
CDR3nt: TGCGCCAGCAGTACAGGGGGCAGTATCTACGAGCAGTACTTC

abundance: -
j_gene: TRBJ1-2
len: 13
v_gene: TRBV7-2
d_gene: -
CDR3aa: CASSLGGSGGYTF
CDR3nt: TGTGCCAGCAGCTTAGGTGGCAGCGGGGGCTACACCTTC

abundance: -
j_gene: TRBJ2-3
len: 16
v_gene: TRBV4-3
d_gene: -
CDR3aa: CASSQDFAGRTDTQYF
CDR3nt: TGCGCCAGCAGCCAAGATTTCGCGGGGCGCACAGATACGCAGTATTTT

abundance: -
j_gene: TRBJ2-5
len: 15
v_gene: TRBV5-1
d_gene: TRBD2
CDR3aa: CASSSGSGGQETQYF
CDR3nt: TGCGCCAGCAGCTCCGGGAGCGGGGGGCAAGAGACCCAGTACTTC

abundance: once
j_gene: TRBJ1-2
len: 14
v_gene: TRBV18
d_gene: TRBD1
CDR3aa: CASSPDRGDYGYTF
CDR3nt: TGTGCCAGCTCACCAGACAGGGGTGACTATGGCTACACCTTC

abundance: -
j_gene: TRBJ2-3
len: 19
v_gene: TRBV2
d_gene: -
CDR3aa: CASSEDPIRGGGVTDTQYF
CDR3nt: TGTGCCAGCAGTGAAGATCCGATCCGGGGCGGCGGGGTCACAGATACGCAGTATTTT

abundance: -
j_gene: TRBJ2-1
len: 21
v_gene: TRBV3-1/TRBV3-2
d_gene: TRBD2
CDR3aa: CASSLGGAGQGLAGGGNEQFF
CDR3nt: TGTGCCAGCAGCCTAGGAGGGGCGGGACAGGGACTAGCGGGAGGGGGTAATGAGCAGTTCTTC

abundance: -
j_gene: TRBJ2-3
len: 14
v_gene: TRBV7-2
d_gene: TRBD2
CDR3aa: CASSPAGDADTQYF
CDR3nt: TGTGCCAGCAGCCCCGCGGGAGATGCAGATACGCAGTATTTT

abundance: -
j_gene: TRBJ2-4
len: 15
v_gene: TRBV20-1
d_gene: TRBD1
CDR3aa: CSASLGTGGQNIQYF
CDR3nt: TGCAGTGCTAGTTTGGGGACAGGGGGCCAAAACATTCAGTACTTC

abundance: -
j_gene: TRBJ1-1
len: 11
v_gene: TRBV2
d_gene: -
CDR3aa: CASRGVTEAFF
CDR3nt: TGTGCCAGCAGAGGGGTCACTGAAGCTTTCTTT

abundance: -
j_gene: TRBJ2-2
len: 15
v_gene: TRBV10-2
d_gene: -
CDR3aa: CASSGGGPPSGELFF
CDR3nt: TGCGCCAGCAGTGGGGGGGGGCCACCCTCCGGGGAGCTGTTTTTT

abundance: -
j_gene: TRBJ2-7
len: 15
v_gene: TRBV7-2
d_gene: TRBD2
CDR3aa: CASSSGTSGFYEQYF
CDR3nt: TGTGCCAGCAGCTCCGGGACTAGCGGCTTTTACGAGCAGTACTTC

abundance: -
j_gene: TRBJ2-7
len: 17
v_gene: TRBV4-1
d_gene: TRBD2
CDR3aa: CASSQELTGLVIHEQYF
CDR3nt: TGCGCCAGCAGCCAAGAGTTGACGGGACTAGTGATCCACGAGCAGTACTTC

abundance: -
j_gene: TRBJ2-6
len: 20
v_gene: TRBV5-3
d_gene: TRBD1
CDR3aa: CARKRGQGPNFNPGANVLTF
CDR3nt: TGTGCCAGAAAGAGAGGACAGGGGCCCAACTTCAATCCTGGGGCCAACGTCCTGACTTTC

abundance: once
j_gene: TRBJ1-2
len: 14
v_gene: TRBV15
d_gene: TRBD1
CDR3aa: CATSKDRGRGGYTF
CDR3nt: TGTGCCACCAGCAAAGACAGGGGGCGAGGTGGCTACACCTTC

abundance: once
j_gene: TRBJ2-7
len: 16
v_gene: TRBV7-8
d_gene: TRBD2
CDR3aa: CASSLARTSVAYEQYF
CDR3nt: TGTGCCAGCAGCTTAGCGCGAACTAGCGTTGCCTACGAGCAGTACTTC

abundance: -
j_gene: TRBJ2-5
len: 15
v_gene: TRBV7-9
d_gene: TRBD2
CDR3aa: CASSYLAGTQETQYF
CDR3nt: TGTGCCAGCAGCTACCTAGCGGGGACCCAAGAGACCCAGTACTTC

abundance: -
j_gene: TRBJ2-1
len: 16
v_gene: TRBV28
d_gene: -
CDR3aa: CASSSTNPLAYNEQFF
CDR3nt: TGTGCCAGCAGCTCTACTAACCCCCTCGCCTACAATGAGCAGTTCTTC

abundance: -
j_gene: TRBJ2-7
len: 14
v_gene: TRBV10-3
d_gene: -
CDR3aa: CAISEGQLGYEQYF
CDR3nt: TGTGCCATCAGTGAGGGACAGTTGGGCTACGAGCAGTACTTC

abundance: once
j_gene: TRBJ2-3
len: 15
v_gene: TRBV4-1
d_gene: -
CDR3aa: CASSQQGQSTDTQYF
CDR3nt: TGCGCCAGCAGCCAACAGGGACAAAGCACAGATACGCAGTATTTT

abundance: -
j_gene: TRBJ2-3
len: 17
v_gene: TRBV7-2
d_gene: -
CDR3aa: CASSLSIGARSADTQYF
CDR3nt: TGTGCCAGCAGCCTCTCCATAGGGGCAAGGAGTGCAGATACGCAGTATTTT